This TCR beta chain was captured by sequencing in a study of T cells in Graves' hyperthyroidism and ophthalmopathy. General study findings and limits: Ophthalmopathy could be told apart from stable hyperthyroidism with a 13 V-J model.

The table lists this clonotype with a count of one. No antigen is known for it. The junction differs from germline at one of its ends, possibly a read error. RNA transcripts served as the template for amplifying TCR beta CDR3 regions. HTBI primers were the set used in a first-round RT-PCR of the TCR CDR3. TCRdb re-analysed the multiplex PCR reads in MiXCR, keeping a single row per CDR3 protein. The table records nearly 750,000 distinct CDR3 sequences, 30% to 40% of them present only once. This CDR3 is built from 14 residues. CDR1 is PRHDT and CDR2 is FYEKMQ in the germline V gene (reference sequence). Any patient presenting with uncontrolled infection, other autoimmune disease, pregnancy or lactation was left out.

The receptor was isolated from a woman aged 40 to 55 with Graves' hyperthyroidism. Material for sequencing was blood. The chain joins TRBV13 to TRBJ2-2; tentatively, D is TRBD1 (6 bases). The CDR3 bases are TGCGCCAGCAGCCCTAACAGGGCCACCGGGGAGCTGTTTTTT. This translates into CASSPNRATGELFF.